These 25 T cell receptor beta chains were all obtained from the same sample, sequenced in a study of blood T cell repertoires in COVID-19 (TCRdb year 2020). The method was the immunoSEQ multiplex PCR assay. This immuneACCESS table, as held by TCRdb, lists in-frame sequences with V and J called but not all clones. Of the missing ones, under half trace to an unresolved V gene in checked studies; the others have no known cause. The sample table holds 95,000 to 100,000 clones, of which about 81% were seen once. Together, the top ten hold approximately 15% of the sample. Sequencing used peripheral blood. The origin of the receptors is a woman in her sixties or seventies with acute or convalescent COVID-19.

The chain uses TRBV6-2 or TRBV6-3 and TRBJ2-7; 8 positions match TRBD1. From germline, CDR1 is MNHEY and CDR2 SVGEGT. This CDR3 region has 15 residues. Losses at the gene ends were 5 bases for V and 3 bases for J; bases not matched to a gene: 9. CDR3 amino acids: CASSNTGTGDYEQYF. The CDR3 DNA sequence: TGTGCCAGCAGTAACACCGGGACAGGTGACTACGAGCAGTACTTC.

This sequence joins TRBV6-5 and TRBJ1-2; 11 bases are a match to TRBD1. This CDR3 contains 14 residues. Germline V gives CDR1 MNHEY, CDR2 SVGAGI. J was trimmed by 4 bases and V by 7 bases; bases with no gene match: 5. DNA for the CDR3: TGTGCCAGCACCGGGACAGGGGGGACCTATGGCTACACCTTC. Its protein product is CASTGTGGTYGYTF.

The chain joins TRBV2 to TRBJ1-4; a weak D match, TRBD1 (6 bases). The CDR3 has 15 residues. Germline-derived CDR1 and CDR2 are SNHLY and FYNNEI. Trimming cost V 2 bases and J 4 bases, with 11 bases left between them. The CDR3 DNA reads TGTGCCAGCAGTGAATTGGGGGCGAATAATGAAAAACTGTTTTTT. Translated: CASSELGANNEKLFF.

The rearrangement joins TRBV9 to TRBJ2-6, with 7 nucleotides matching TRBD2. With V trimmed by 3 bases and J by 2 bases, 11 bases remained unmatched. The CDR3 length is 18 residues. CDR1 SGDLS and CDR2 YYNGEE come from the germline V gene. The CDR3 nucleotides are TGTGCCAGCAGCGCCTACGACGATACTAGCGCTGGGGCCAACGTCCTGACTTTC. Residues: CASSAYDDTSAGANVLTF.

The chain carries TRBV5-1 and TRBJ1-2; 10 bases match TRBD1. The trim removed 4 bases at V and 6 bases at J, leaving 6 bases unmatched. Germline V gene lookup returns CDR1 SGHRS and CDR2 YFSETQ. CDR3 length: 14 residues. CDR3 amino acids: CASSSTGTGDGYTF. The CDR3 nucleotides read TGCGCCAGCAGCAGTACAGGGACAGGGGATGGCTACACCTTC.

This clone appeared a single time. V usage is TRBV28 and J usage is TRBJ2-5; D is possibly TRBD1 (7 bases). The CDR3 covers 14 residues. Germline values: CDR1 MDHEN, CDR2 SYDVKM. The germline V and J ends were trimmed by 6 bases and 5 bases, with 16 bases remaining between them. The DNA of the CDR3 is TGTGCCAGCAGATCGACCAGGGGGGAGGAGACCCAGTACTTC. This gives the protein CASRSTRGEETQYF.

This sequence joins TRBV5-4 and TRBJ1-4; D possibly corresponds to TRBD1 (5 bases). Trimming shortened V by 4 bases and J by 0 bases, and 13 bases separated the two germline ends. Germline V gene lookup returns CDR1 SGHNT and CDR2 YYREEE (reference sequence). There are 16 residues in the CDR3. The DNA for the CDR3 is TGTGCCAGCAGCCCGGGGGGTAGAGCAACTAATGAAAAACTGTTTTTT. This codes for CASSPGGRATNEKLFF.

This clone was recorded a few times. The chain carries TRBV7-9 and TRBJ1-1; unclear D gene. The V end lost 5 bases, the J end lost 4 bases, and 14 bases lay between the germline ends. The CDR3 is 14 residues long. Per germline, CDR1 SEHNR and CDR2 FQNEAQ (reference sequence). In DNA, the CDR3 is TGTGCCAGCAGCCTATCAGTGGGGAGCACTGAAGCTTTCTTT. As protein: CASSLSVGSTEAFF.

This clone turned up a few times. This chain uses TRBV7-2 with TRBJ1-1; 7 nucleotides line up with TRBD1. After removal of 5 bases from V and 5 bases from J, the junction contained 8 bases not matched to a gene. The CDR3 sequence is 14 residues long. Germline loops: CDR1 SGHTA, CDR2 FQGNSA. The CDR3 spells CASSQQGGRTEAFF. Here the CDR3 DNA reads TGTGCCAGCAGCCAGCAAGGGGGCCGGACTGAAGCTTTCTTT.

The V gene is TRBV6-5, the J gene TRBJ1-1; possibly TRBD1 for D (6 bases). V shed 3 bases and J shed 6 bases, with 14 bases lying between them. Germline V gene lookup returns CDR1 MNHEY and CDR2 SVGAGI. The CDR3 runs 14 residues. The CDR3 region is CASSYSGANSEAFF. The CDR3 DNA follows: TGTGCCAGCAGTTATTCAGGGGCCAACTCTGAAGCTTTCTTT.

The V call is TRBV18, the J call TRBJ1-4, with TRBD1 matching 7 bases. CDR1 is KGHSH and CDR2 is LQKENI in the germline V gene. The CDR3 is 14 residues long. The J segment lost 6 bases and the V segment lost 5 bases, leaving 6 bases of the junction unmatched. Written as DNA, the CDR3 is TGTGCCAGCTCAGCCGGGACAGCAGATGAAAAACTGTTTTTT. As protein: CASSAGTADEKLFF.

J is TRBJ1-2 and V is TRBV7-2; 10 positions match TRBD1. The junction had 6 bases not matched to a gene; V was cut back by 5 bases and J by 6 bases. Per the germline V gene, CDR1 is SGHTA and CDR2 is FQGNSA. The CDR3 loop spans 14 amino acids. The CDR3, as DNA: TGTGCCAGCAGCCCAAGGACAGGGGGGAATGGCTACACCTTC. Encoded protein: CASSPRTGGNGYTF.

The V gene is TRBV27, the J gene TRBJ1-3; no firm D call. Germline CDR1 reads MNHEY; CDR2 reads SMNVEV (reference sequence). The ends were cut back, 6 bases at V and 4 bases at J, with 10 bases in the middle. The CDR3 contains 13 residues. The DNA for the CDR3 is TGTGCCAGCAGAGTTAGCTCCGGAAACACCATATATTTT. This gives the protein CASRVSSGNTIYF.

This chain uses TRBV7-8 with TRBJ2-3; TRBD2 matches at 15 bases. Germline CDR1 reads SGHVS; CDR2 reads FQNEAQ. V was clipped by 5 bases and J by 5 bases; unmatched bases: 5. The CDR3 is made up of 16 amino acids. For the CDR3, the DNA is TGTGCCAGCAGCCGGACTAGCGGGGGGGTGGGAGATACGCAGTATTTT. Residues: CASSRTSGGVGDTQYF.

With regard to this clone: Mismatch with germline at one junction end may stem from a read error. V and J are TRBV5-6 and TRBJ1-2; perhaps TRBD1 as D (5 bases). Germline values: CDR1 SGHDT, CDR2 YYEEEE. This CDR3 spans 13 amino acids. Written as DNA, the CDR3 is TGTGCCAGCGGCTTGGACACTAACTATGGCTACACCTTC. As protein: CASGLDTNYGYTF.

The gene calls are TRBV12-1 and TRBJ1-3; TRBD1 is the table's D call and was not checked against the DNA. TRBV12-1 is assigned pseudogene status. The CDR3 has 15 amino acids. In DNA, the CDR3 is TGTGCCAGCAGACGCCACAGGGCCTCTGGAAACACCATATATTTT. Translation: CASRRHRASGNTIYF.

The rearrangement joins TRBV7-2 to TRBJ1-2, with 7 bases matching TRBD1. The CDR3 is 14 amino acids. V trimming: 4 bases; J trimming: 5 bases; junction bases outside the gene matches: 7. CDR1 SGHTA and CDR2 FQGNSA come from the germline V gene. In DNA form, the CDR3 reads TGTGCCAGCAGCTCACAGGGGATAGGGTATGGCTACACCTTC. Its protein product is CASSSQGIGYGYTF.

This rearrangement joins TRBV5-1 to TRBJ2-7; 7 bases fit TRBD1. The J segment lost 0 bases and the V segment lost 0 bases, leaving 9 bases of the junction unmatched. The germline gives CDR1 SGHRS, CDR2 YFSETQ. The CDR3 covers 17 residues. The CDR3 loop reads CASSLGTRDRFSYEQYF. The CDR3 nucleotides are TGCGCCAGCAGCTTGGGAACCCGGGACAGATTCTCCTACGAGCAGTACTTC.

This chain's CDR3 is CASSQESWAGGNQPQHF. In nucleotides, the CDR3 is TGCGCCAGCAGCCAAGAAAGTTGGGCAGGTGGCAATCAGCCCCAGCATTTT. This rearrangement joins TRBV4-1 to TRBJ1-5, with no clear D. Per germline, CDR1 MGHRA and CDR2 YSYEKL. The CDR3 is 17 residues long. With 0 bases removed from V and 2 bases from J, the gap between germline ends came to 14 bases.

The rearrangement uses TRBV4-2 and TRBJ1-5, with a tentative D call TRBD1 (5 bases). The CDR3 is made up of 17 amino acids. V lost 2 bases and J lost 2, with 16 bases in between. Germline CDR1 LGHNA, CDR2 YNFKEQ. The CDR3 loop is CASSQLHGGKGNQPQHF. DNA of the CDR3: TGTGCCAGCAGCCAACTCCACGGGGGGAAGGGCAATCAGCCCCAGCATTTT.

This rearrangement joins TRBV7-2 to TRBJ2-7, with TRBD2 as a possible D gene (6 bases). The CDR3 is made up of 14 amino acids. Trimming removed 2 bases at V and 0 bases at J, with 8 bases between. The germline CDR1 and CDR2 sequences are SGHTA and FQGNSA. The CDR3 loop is CASSLIGSSYEQYF. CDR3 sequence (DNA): TGTGCCAGCAGCTTAATCGGGAGCTCCTACGAGCAGTACTTC. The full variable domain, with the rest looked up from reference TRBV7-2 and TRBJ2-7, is GAGVSQSPSNKVTEKGKDVELRCDPISGHTALYWYRQSLGQGLEFLIYFQGNSAPDKSGLPSDRFSAERTGGSVSTLTIQRTQQEDSAVYLCASSLIGSSYEQYFGPGTRLTVT.

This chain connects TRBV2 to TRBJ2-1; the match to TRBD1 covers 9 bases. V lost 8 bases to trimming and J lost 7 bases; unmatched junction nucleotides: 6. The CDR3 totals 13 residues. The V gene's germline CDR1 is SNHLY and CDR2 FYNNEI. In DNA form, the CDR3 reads TGTGCCAGCGTACTCGGACAGGGGAATGAGCAGTTCTTC. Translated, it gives CASVLGQGNEQFF.

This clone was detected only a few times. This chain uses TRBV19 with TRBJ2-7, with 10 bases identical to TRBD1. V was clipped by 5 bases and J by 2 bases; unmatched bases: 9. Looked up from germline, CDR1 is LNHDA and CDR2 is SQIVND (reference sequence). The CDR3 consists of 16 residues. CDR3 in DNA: TGTGCCAGTAGTTCCCCGGGACAGGGGTTAACCTACGAGCAGTACTTC. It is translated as CASSSPGQGLTYEQYF. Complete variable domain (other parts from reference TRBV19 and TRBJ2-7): DGGITQSPKYLFRKEGQNVTLSCEQNLNHDAMYWYRQDPGQGLRLIYYSQIVNDFQKGDIAEGYSVSREKKESFPLTVTSAQKNPTAFYLCASSSPGQGLTYEQYFGPGTRLTVT.

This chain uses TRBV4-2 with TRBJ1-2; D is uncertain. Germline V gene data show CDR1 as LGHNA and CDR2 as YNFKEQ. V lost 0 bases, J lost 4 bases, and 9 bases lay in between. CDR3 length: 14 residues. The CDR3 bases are TGTGCCAGCAGCCAAGAGGAGGCGATCTATGGCTACACCTTC. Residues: CASSQEEAIYGYTF.

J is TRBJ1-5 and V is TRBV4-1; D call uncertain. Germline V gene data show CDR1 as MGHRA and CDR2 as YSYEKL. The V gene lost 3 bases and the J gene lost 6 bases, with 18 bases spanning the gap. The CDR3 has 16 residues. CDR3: CASSQQVGPSGQPQHF. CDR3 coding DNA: TGCGCCAGCAGCCAGCAAGTAGGGCCCAGCGGTCAGCCCCAGCATTTT.